The following is a TCR beta chain sequence with its context. This specimen belongs to a study of blood T cell repertoires in COVID-19. Overall study: Sources were T cells, B-cell-depleted T cells, or PBMCs; the material itself was cDNA or gDNA.

Germline V gene lookup returns CDR1 SEHNR and CDR2 FQNEAQ (reference sequence). The CDR3 runs 16 residues. The V segment lost 5 bases and the J segment 4 bases; nucleotides outside the gene matches: 9. Patients in Seattle were enrolled during active infection, then followed longitudinally. In the original processing: From reference gene primer amplification, estimates of nucleated cell counts were derived. Here immunoSEQ multiplex PCR was the method, and the copy in TCRdb shows in-frame clones only, minus some. For V, J and clone size, that table is used; D and trimming come from the DNA. The data hold 410,000 or so clones, with over 75% observed a single time.

Sequences were obtained from peripheral blood. This TCR came from a middle-aged woman with COVID-19, enrolled during active disease. This chain uses TRBV7-9 with TRBJ2-2; 8 bases map to TRBD1. CDR3 protein: CASSPKWTGLTGELFF. The DNA of the CDR3 is TGTGCCAGCAGCCCAAAATGGACAGGGCTCACCGGGGAGCTGTTTTTT.